These T cell receptor beta chains were read from a single sample in a study of cytomegalovirus exposure and HLA in healthy donors. Only in-frame clones appear in the TCRdb table, and some are missing; sequencing was by immunoSEQ multiplex PCR. Counted here are some 130,000 clones, about 82% occurring once; the ten biggest clones make up approximately 1.1%. Material for sequencing was PBMCs. Receptor source: a boy between 10 and 17 years old in good health and CMV-seronegative. The CDR3 runs from the conserved cysteine through the conserved F or W. D genes are given only for firm matches. Size is stated for part of the rows, as once, few or many counts, or as a class when the clone is expanded.

j_call,clone_size,d_call,v_call,cdr3_aa,cdr3_nt
TRBJ1-2,-,TRBD1,TRBV2,CASGQGGLNYGYTF,TGTGCCAGTGGACAGGGTGGACTCAACTATGGCTACACCTTC
TRBJ1-2,once,-,TRBV4-2,CASSQEVGTRGYGYTF,TGTGCCAGCAGCCAAGAGGTCGGCACCCGAGGCTATGGCTACACCTTC
TRBJ1-1,-,-,TRBV14,CASSQALMNTEAFF,TGTGCCAGCAGCCAAGCCCTAATGAACACTGAAGCTTTCTTT
TRBJ2-1,-,TRBD2,TRBV7-6,CASSFLAETSYNEQFF,TGTGCCAGCAGCTTTCTAGCGGAAACCTCCTACAATGAGCAGTTCTTC
TRBJ2-5,-,-,TRBV6-5,CASKSTWLGVETQYF,TGTGCCAGCAAGAGTACGTGGTTGGGAGTAGAGACCCAGTACTTC
TRBJ1-4,-,TRBD1,TRBV7-8,CASSSWTGGEKLFF,TGTGCCAGCAGCTCGTGGACAGGGGGTGAAAAACTGTTTTTT
TRBJ1-1,-,-,TRBV11-2,CASSSTQTRGEAFF,TGTGCCAGCAGCTCTACACAGACCAGGGGTGAAGCTTTCTTT
TRBJ2-1,once,TRBD2,TRBV7-9,CASSLAGLAGGNEQFF,TGTGCCAGCAGCTTAGCTGGACTAGCGGGAGGGAATGAGCAGTTCTTC
TRBJ2-1,once,-,TRBV9,CASSPRRVLYNEQFF,TGTGCCAGCAGCCCGCGGAGGGTCCTCTACAATGAGCAGTTCTTC
TRBJ2-1,-,TRBD2,TRBV7-8,CASSLVGGRATDEQFF,TGTGCCAGCAGCTTAGTAGGCGGGAGGGCCACAGATGAGCAGTTCTTC
TRBJ1-4,few,-,TRBV7-9,CASTSNEKLFF,TGTGCCAGCACCTCCAATGAAAAACTGTTTTTT
TRBJ2-5,-,TRBD1,TRBV29-1,CSADRGQETQYF,TGCAGCGCAGACAGGGGGCAAGAGACCCAGTACTTC
TRBJ1-6,-,-,TRBV13,CASSSSPGGLDGSPLHF,TGTGCCAGCAGCTCCTCCCCGGGCGGGCTCGATGGTTCACCCCTCCACTTT
TRBJ2-2,-,TRBD2,TRBV27,CASSPALAGAGELFF,TGTGCCAGCAGCCCAGCACTAGCGGGAGCCGGGGAGCTGTTTTTT
TRBJ2-6,-,-,TRBV6-4,CASSDSTSSGANVLTF,TGTGCCAGCAGTGACTCTACTAGCTCTGGGGCCAACGTCCTGACTTTC
TRBJ2-5,-,TRBD1,TRBV11-3,CASSRQGAWEETQYF,TGTGCCAGCAGCCGACAGGGGGCGTGGGAAGAGACCCAGTACTTC
TRBJ2-5,-,TRBD2,TRBV5-1,CASSGTSGWGPTETQYF,TGCGCCAGCAGCGGGACTAGCGGCTGGGGTCCTACGGAGACCCAGTACTTC
TRBJ2-5,-,-,TRBV6-1,CASSEHGGWETQYF,TGTGCCAGCAGTGAACATGGGGGGTGGGAGACCCAGTACTTC
TRBJ1-1,few,-,TRBV4-3,CASSPDRQEPSTEAFF,TGCGCCAGCAGCCCGGATAGACAGGAGCCCAGCACTGAAGCTTTCTTT
TRBJ2-2,-,-,TRBV11-3,CASSLAGRTGELFF,TGTGCCAGCAGCTTAGCAGGGCGCACCGGGGAGCTGTTTTTT
TRBJ2-7,-,TRBD2,TRBV10-3,CAINSVAGGPYEQYF,TGTGCCATCAATTCGGTCGCGGGAGGGCCCTACGAGCAGTACTTC
TRBJ2-1,once,-,TRBV5-1,CASSLPYNEQFF,TGCGCCAGCAGCTTGCCGTACAATGAGCAGTTCTTC
TRBJ2-7,-,-,TRBV18,CASSPGVREQYF,TGTGCCAGCTCACCCGGGGTTCGCGAGCAGTACTTC
TRBJ2-7,-,-,TRBV29-1,CSVEDRSPYEQYF,TGCAGCGTTGAAGACAGGTCCCCCTACGAGCAGTACTTC
TRBJ1-1,-,-,TRBV5-4,CASSLSQAGTQAFF,TGTGCCAGCAGCTTGAGTCAGGCCGGCACGCAAGCTTTCTTT
TRBJ2-1,-,-,TRBV11-3,CASSLTTEQFF,TGTGCCAGCAGCTTGACAACCGAGCAGTTCTTC
TRBJ2-6,-,TRBD2,TRBV7-7,CASSLAPSGSSGANVLTF,TGTGCCAGCAGCTTAGCCCCTAGCGGGAGCTCTGGGGCCAACGTCCTGACTTTC
TRBJ2-3,-,-,TRBV5-1,CASSETGVGDTQYF,TGCGCCAGCAGCGAAACGGGAGTAGGAGATACGCAGTATTTT
TRBJ2-5,-,-,TRBV18,CASSPYVREETQYF,TGTGCCAGCTCACCATACGTCAGGGAAGAGACCCAGTACTTC
TRBJ2-3,-,TRBD2,TRBV10-3,CATMTSQGTDTQYF,TGTGCCACCATGACTAGCCAAGGCACAGATACGCAGTATTTT
TRBJ2-7,few,TRBD1,TRBV2,CASNPGQGLGEQYF,TGTGCCAGCAATCCGGGACAGGGGTTGGGCGAGCAGTACTTC